The clone carrying this T cell receptor beta chain was detected a few times. Antigen unknown. The CDR3 covers 16 residues. Trimming cost V 7 bases and J 3 bases; bases outside gene matches: 11. CDR1 and CDR2 from the germline V gene are SEHNR and FQNEAQ (reference sequence). The data are from a study of blood T cells in healthy people across ages. The use of a sample-barcoded 5' primer and a J-beta primer mix characterized a second PCR of about 7 to 12 cycles. From the 5' RACE reads, TCRdb called clonotypes with MiXCR, one entry per CDR3 protein. Of around 790,000 distinct CDR3 sequences detected, around two fifths appear once; the ten largest clones hold around 21%. Broader study findings: Diversity was higher, and naive CD4+ cells more numerous, in long-lived donors than in aged donors.

The receptor comes from a man aged 55 to 69 in good health. The chain recombines TRBV7-9 with TRBJ2-3, with TRBD2 matching 9 bases. The sequenced sample consisted of blood. CDR3 bases: TGTGCCAGCACCGGGACTGTTGCGGGAGGGACAGATACGCAGTATTTT. Its translation is CASTGTVAGGTDTQYF.